These 18 T cell receptor beta chains came from one sample sequenced in a study of T-cell reconstitution after alpha-beta-depleted transplantation in children (dated by TCRdb to 2015 to 2016). To prepare the library, PCR was applied. Sequencing was carried out with an Illumina HiSeq 2500. Molecular barcoding was employed in the preparation of TCR libraries, with unique molecular identifiers being used to normalize TCRbeta repertoire quantification. Through fastp at Q25 and MiXCR, TCRdb rebuilt clones from the public reads, retaining in-frame beta chains. All rows with the same CDR3 protein become a single entry with the most common DNA and genes. A total of 500,000 to 750,000 distinct CDR3 sequences appear in this sample, 10% to 15% of them only once. The ten most abundant clones make up 2% to 2.5% of the sample. In light of the paper, this sample's treatment or condition label describes: allogeneic hematopoietic cell transplantation with graft depleted of TCRalphabeta T cells and CD19 B cells.

Here the sequenced sample was PBMCs, mostly from graft donor cells, taken 360 days after TCRalphabeta/CD19-depleted stem cell transplant. The source of these receptors is a male patient aged 5 to 17 who had a stem cell transplant for acute myeloid leukemia, so the T cells may come from the graft donor.

This clonotype was seen only a few times. This chain uses TRBV3-1 with TRBJ2-1; D not resolved. Germline CDR1 reads LGHDT; CDR2 reads YNNKEL (reference sequence). Trimming removed 1 base from V and 4 bases from J, with 11 bases in between. The CDR3 has 15 residues. The CDR3 DNA reads as TGTGCCAGCAGCCAAGTGGCGCAGCCTTACAATGAGCAGTTCTTC. Its protein product is CASSQVAQPYNEQFF.

The V gene is TRBV20-1, the J gene TRBJ2-5; tentatively, D is TRBD2 (5 bases). The CDR3 covers 12 residues. V lost 3 bases to trimming and J lost 7 bases, with 12 bases between them. Per the germline V gene, CDR1 is DFQATT and CDR2 is SNEGSKA (reference sequence). CDR3 region: CSASPPAGTQYF. In nucleotides, the CDR3 is TGCAGTGCTAGCCCCCCCGCGGGGACCCAGTACTTC.

This chain joins TRBV28 and TRBJ2-7, with 10 bases matching TRBD1. CDR1 MDHEN and CDR2 SYDVKM come from the germline V gene. The CDR3 length is 15 residues. V lost 6 bases, J lost 4 bases, and 9 bases stayed unmatched. The CDR3 reads CASRGTGAPTYEQYF. CDR3 DNA: TGTGCCAGCAGAGGGACAGGGGCCCCCACTTACGAGCAGTACTTC.

The chain joins TRBV24-1 to TRBJ2-5; 7 nucleotides match TRBD1. This CDR3 comprises 15 residues. The trim removed 3 bases at V and 2 bases at J, leaving 5 bases unmatched. Looked up from germline, CDR1 is KGHDR and CDR2 is SFDVKD. This CDR3 reads CATSDPGTEQETQYF. In DNA, the CDR3 is TGTGCCACCAGTGATCCCGGGACAGAACAAGAGACCCAGTACTTC.

This clonotype was counted a few times. This chain's CDR3 is CASSVVAGGPIDTQYF. The CDR3 DNA reads TGTGCCAGCAGCGTAGTGGCGGGAGGGCCGATAGATACGCAGTATTTT. The chain combines TRBV9 with TRBJ2-3; 9 positions agree with TRBD2. The CDR3 contains 16 residues. The V gene's germline CDR1 is SGDLS and CDR2 YYNGEE. Losses at the gene ends were 0 bases for V and 5 bases for J; bases not matched to a gene: 7. The full variable domain, in which reference TRBV9 and TRBJ2-3 provide the parts outside the CDR3, is DSGVTQTPKHLITATGQRVTLRCSPRSGDLSVYWYQQSLDQGLQFLIQYYNGEERAKGNILERFSAQQFPDLHSELNLSSLELGDSALYFCASSVVAGGPIDTQYFGPGTRLTVL.

This chain joins TRBV7-9 and TRBJ1-1; TRBD1 agrees at 7 bases. This CDR3 region has 14 residues. The V gene's germline CDR1 is SEHNR and CDR2 FQNEAQ (reference sequence). The trim removed 6 bases at V and 0 bases at J, leaving 4 bases unmatched. The CDR3 is CASRDRILNTEAFF. CDR3 nucleotide sequence: TGTGCCAGCAGGGACAGGATCTTGAACACTGAAGCTTTCTTT.

This clonotype was detected only a few times. The chain combines TRBV13 with TRBJ2-7; 7 bases align to TRBD1. Germline V gene data show CDR1 as PRHDT and CDR2 as FYEKMQ (reference sequence). V shed 5 bases and J 7 bases; nucleotides not matched to a gene: 2. There are 11 residues in the CDR3. CDR3 sequence: CASSDREEQYF. The CDR3, as DNA: TGTGCCAGCAGCGACAGGGAGGAGCAGTACTTC.

Only a few counts were recorded for this clonotype. The CDR3 sequence: CASSLAASGSADTQYF. DNA for the CDR3: TGTGCCAGCAGCTTAGCGGCTAGCGGGAGCGCAGATACGCAGTATTTT. V usage is TRBV7-2 and J usage is TRBJ2-3; 10 bases line up with TRBD2. From germline, CDR1 is SGHTA and CDR2 FQGNSA. J was trimmed by 4 bases and V by 0 bases; bases with no gene match: 4. This CDR3 is 16 amino acids long.

The chain employs TRBV9 and TRBJ2-7; possible D gene TRBD2, 6 bases. This CDR3 comprises 16 residues. Trimming removed 0 bases at V and 0 bases at J, with 13 bases between. CDR1 is SGDLS, CDR2 YYNGEE, per germline. CDR3 coding DNA: TGTGCCAGCAGCGTAGCGCCGGGACTTAGCTCCTACGAGCAGTACTTC. Protein: CASSVAPGLSSYEQYF.

This clonotype was recorded at least ten times. The chain uses TRBV27 and TRBJ2-7; TRBD2 might be the D (5 bases). The length of the CDR3 is 14 residues. Per the germline V gene, CDR1 is MNHEY and CDR2 is SMNVEV (reference sequence). V shed 2 bases and J shed 6 bases, with 14 bases lying between them. DNA of the CDR3: TGTGCCAGCAGTTTAAGAGGGTATCGGTTCGAGCAGTACTTC. Its protein product is CASSLRGYRFEQYF.

This clonotype was observed many times. DNA for the CDR3: TGTGCCAATGGCAGGGACCCCAATCAGCCCCAGCATTTT. It codes for CANGRDPNQPQHF. The V and J genes are TRBV28 and TRBJ1-5; perhaps TRBD1 as D (5 bases). Trimming took off 10 bases at V and 3 bases at J, with 13 bases between the two ends. The germline V gene has CDR1 MDHEN and CDR2 SYDVKM. The CDR3 runs to 13 residues.

In this sample, this clonotype turned up a few times. V gene TRBV20-1 combines with J gene TRBJ1-5, with D unresolved. V was cut by 3 bases and J by 0 bases, with 12 bases left in between. Germline CDR1 and CDR2: DFQATT and SNEGSKA (reference sequence). The CDR3 spans 15 residues. The CDR3 coding sequence is TGCAGTGCTAGGGTAGGCGCCTATAGCAATCAGCCCCAGCATTTT. Translated: CSARVGAYSNQPQHF.

The table lists this clonotype with a few counts. V gene TRBV4-3 combines with J gene TRBJ2-7, with TRBD2 matching 9 bases. Germline assignment: CDR1 LGHNA and CDR2 YSLEER. J gave up 7 bases and V 4 bases, and 14 bases lay outside the gene matches. There are 16 residues in the CDR3. CDR3 sequence (DNA): TGCGCCAGCAGCCCCTTCGGGGCGGGAGGGCCCGGGGAGCAGTACTTC. Its translation: CASSPFGAGGPGEQYF.

This clonotype was observed at least ten times. The rearrangement joins TRBV20-1 to TRBJ2-7; TRBD1 aligns across 7 bases. The germline V gene encodes CDR1 DFQATT and CDR2 SNEGSKA (reference sequence). Trimming removed 3 bases from V and 5 bases from J; junction bases left unmatched: 10. CDR3 length equals 14 residues. This CDR3 reads CSASLRTGWNEQYF. DNA of the CDR3: TGCAGTGCTAGCCTCAGGACAGGTTGGAACGAGCAGTACTTC.

This chain links TRBV20-1 with TRBJ1-6; D unclear. This CDR3 has 17 amino acids. Germline CDR1 is DFQATT and CDR2 is SNEGSKA (reference sequence). V was clipped by 1 base and J by 5 bases, with 18 bases between them. The chain's CDR3 is CSARVPVGDRDNSPLHF. Here the CDR3 DNA reads TGCAGTGCTAGAGTCCCAGTTGGGGATAGGGATAATTCACCCCTCCACTTT.

The chain couples TRBV20-1 to TRBJ2-4, with TRBD2 identical over 15 bases. CDR3 length: 21 residues. The germline V gene has CDR1 DFQATT and CDR2 SNEGSKA (reference sequence). The V segment lost 1 base and the J segment 2 bases; nucleotides outside the gene matches: 15. CDR3 bases: TGCAGTGCTAGAGTCGGCCCCTGGACTAGCGGGAGGGCCTTGTCCAAAAACATTCAGTACTTC. Translating it yields CSARVGPWTSGRALSKNIQYF.

Here the CDR3 reads CASSPVVRKETQYF. The CDR3 coding sequence is TGTGCCAGCAGCCCAGTCGTAAGGAAAGAGACCCAGTACTTC. This chain joins TRBV21-1 and TRBJ2-5. TRBV21-1 is noted as a pseudogene. CDR3 length equals 14 residues.

This clonotype was seen at least ten times. This chain connects TRBV4-3 to TRBJ2-1; no definite D call. Germline V gives CDR1 LGHNA, CDR2 YSLEER. Trimming shortened V by 0 bases and J by 8 bases, and 14 bases separated the two germline ends. CDR3 length equals 15 residues. The CDR3 sequence is CASSQDSGALDEQFF. The CDR3 bases are TGCGCCAGCAGCCAAGATTCTGGTGCGCTAGATGAGCAGTTCTTC.